A selection of T cell receptor beta chains follows, all from one sample in a study of beta chain features in type 1 diabetes. The table came from immunoSEQ multiplex PCR; TCRdb's copy has only in-frame clones and leaves some out. The sample consists of under 550,000 clones, over 9.5% of them appearing once. The specimen was naive CD4+ T cells from blood. The receptors shown here come from a woman under 30 in good health. Each CDR3 is given with its conserved first and last residue. Fields, in order: V gene, CDR3 length, J gene, clone size, D gene, CDR3 protein, CDR3 DNA. A D gene is named only where the DNA matches it firmly. Some rows have no size entry. The others give once, few or many, or a class for an expanded clone.

>TRBV4-3|18|TRBJ2-3|NA|TRBD1
CASSPLLPGQGRTDTQYF
TGCGCCAGCAGCCCCCTACTTCCGGGACAGGGTCGCACAGATACGCAGTATTTT
>TRBV7-2|15|TRBJ2-3|once|NA
CASTPRGVSTDTQYF
TGTGCCAGCACCCCAAGGGGAGTAAGCACAGATACGCAGTATTTT
>TRBV7-2|14|TRBJ2-1|NA|NA
CASSLRSSYNEQFF
TGTGCCAGCAGCCTTCGATCATCCTACAATGAGCAGTTCTTC
>TRBV4-3|15|TRBJ2-5|NA|NA
CASRQTAGSGETQYF
TGCGCCAGCAGGCAAACCGCGGGCTCGGGGGAGACCCAGTACTTC
>TRBV2|13|TRBJ1-5|few|NA
CASSRTPNQPQHF
TGTGCCAGCAGTCGGACCCCGAATCAGCCCCAGCATTTT
>TRBV7-2|14|TRBJ2-1|NA|TRBD1
CASSSHRGQVEQFF
TGTGCCAGCAGCTCCCACAGGGGGCAGGTTGAGCAGTTCTTC
>TRBV7-9|13|TRBJ2-1|few|NA
CASTKGGYNEQFF
TGTGCCAGCACCAAAGGGGGTTACAATGAGCAGTTCTTC
>TRBV14|16|TRBJ2-3|NA|NA
CASSQRAGGGADTQYF
TGTGCCAGCAGCCAGAGAGCTGGGGGCGGCGCAGATACGCAGTATTTT
>TRBV5-1|15|TRBJ2-3|few|NA
CASSLEQGGTDTQYF
TGCGCCAGCAGCTTGGAACAGGGCGGCACAGATACGCAGTATTTT
>TRBV9|17|TRBJ2-3|few|NA
CASSARGGGVSTDTQYF
TGTGCCAGCAGCGCCCGGGGTGGCGGGGTTAGCACAGATACGCAGTATTTT
>TRBV2|13|TRBJ2-3|NA|NA
CASSDVSTDTQYF
TGTGCCAGCAGTGATGTTTCCACAGATACGCAGTATTTT
>TRBV18|17|TRBJ2-3|NA|NA
CASSPTSRTSRTDTQYF
TGTGCCAGCTCACCAACGAGTCGGACTTCTCGCACAGATACGCAGTATTTT
>TRBV30|14|TRBJ1-2|many|NA
CAWSVRTGQYGYTF
TGTGCCTGGAGTGTACGAACGGGGCAATATGGCTACACCTTC
>TRBV7-2|14|TRBJ2-1|few|NA
CASSLVWGDNEQFF
TGTGCCAGCAGCTTAGTCTGGGGGGACAATGAGCAGTTCTTC
>TRBV5-1|13|TRBJ2-3|NA|NA
CASSLGMADTQYF
TGCGCCAGCAGCCTGGGGATGGCGGATACGCAGTATTTT
>TRBV4-1|15|TRBJ2-5|few|TRBD1
CASSQPRDRVETQYF
TGCGCCAGCAGCCAGCCCCGGGACAGGGTCGAGACCCAGTACTTC
>TRBV4-2|15|TRBJ2-7|few|NA
CASSLFRDTFYEQYF
TGTGCCAGCAGCCTCTTCCGGGACACCTTCTACGAGCAGTACTTC
>TRBV5-1|13|TRBJ2-5|NA|TRBD1
CASSLQGAETQYF
TGCGCCAGCAGCTTACAGGGGGCGGAGACCCAGTACTTC
>TRBV4-2|16|TRBJ1-5|NA|TRBD1
CASSQESRDRGKPQHF
TGTGCCAGCAGCCAAGAGAGCCGGGACAGGGGTAAGCCCCAGCATTTT
>TRBV27|14|TRBJ1-2|NA|TRBD1
CASSSLGTDYGYTF
TGTGCCAGCAGTTCCCTCGGGACAGACTATGGCTACACCTTC
>TRBV9|14|TRBJ1-4|few|NA
CASSVKGPDEKLFF
TGTGCCAGCAGCGTAAAGGGTCCTGATGAAAAACTGTTTTTT
>TRBV7-6|13|TRBJ2-1|NA|NA
CASSLARRGEQFF
TGTGCCAGCAGCTTAGCCCGGCGGGGTGAGCAGTTCTTC
>TRBV6-5|13|TRBJ1-1|few|NA
CASRSSMNTEAFF
TGTGCCAGCAGAAGCTCGATGAACACTGAAGCTTTCTTT
>TRBV30|15|TRBJ2-3|few|NA
CAWSSDGQHTDTQYF
TGTGCCTGGAGTAGTGATGGGCAACACACAGATACGCAGTATTTT